These 29 T cell receptor beta chains came from one sample sequenced in a study of T-cell reconstitution after alpha-beta-depleted transplantation in children. Using unique molecular identifiers, the investigators prepared the TCRbeta library. TCRdb itself ran the PCR reads through MiXCR, one entry per CDR3 protein. The top ten hold around 0.96% of the sample, which has some 600,000 distinct CDR3 sequences, roughly 15% seen once. The source was PBMCs from the stem cell graft donor, collected from the stem cell graft. The source is a human donor who donated a stem cell graft to a child with acute myeloid leukemia.

This clonotype was counted ten times or more. The chain uses TRBV7-6 and TRBJ2-1; D may match TRBD1 or TRBD2 (7 bases each). With 4 bases removed from V and 3 bases from J, the gap between germline ends came to 13 bases. CDR3 size: 15 residues. Germline V gene lookup returns CDR1 SGHVS and CDR2 FNYEAQ. The CDR3 reads CASSYGRGGYNEQFF. Here the CDR3 DNA reads TGTGCCAGCAGCTACGGCAGGGGGGGCTACAATGAGCAGTTCTTC.

This clonotype showed up many times. The V call is TRBV20-1, the J call TRBJ1-4; D is unclear. This CDR3 has 11 amino acids. The V end lost 5 bases, the J end lost 8 bases, and 9 bases lay between the germline ends. Germline V gene sequence: CDR1 DFQATT, CDR2 SNEGSKA (reference sequence). The CDR3 coding sequence is TGCAGTGCTTCACAGACGGAAAAACTGTTTTTT. Translating gives CSASQTEKLFF.

This chain connects TRBV5-1 to TRBJ1-1, with a possible D match to TRBD1 (6 bases). V dropped 1 base and J dropped 4 bases, with 14 bases sitting between them. Per the germline V gene, CDR1 is SGHRS and CDR2 is YFSETQ. This CDR3 has 15 residues. The DNA of the CDR3 is TGCGCCAGCAGCTTGTCCAGGGGCGGGATCACTGAAGCTTTCTTT. Protein: CASSLSRGGITEAFF.

The rearrangement uses TRBV6-6 and TRBJ1-6; 9 bases fit TRBD1. Germline V gene lookup returns CDR1 MNHNY and CDR2 SVGAGI (reference sequence). With 8 bases clipped from V and 11 bases from J, the junction kept 4 bases outside the gene matches. The CDR3 runs to 12 residues. CDR3 nucleotide sequence: TGTGCCAGCTCGGGACAGGGCCCACCCCTCCACTTT. Protein sequence: CASSGQGPPLHF.

This clonotype was seen many times. The V gene is TRBV6-5, the J gene TRBJ1-6; no firm D call. Trimming shortened V by 2 bases and J by 7 bases, and 15 bases separated the two germline ends. The CDR3 sequence is 16 residues long. Germline CDR1 and CDR2: MNHEY and SVGAGI. CDR3 region: CASSYVREMGNSPLHF. The CDR3, as DNA: TGTGCCAGCAGTTACGTAAGGGAAATGGGGAATTCACCCCTCCACTTT.

This clonotype was recorded a few times. This chain joins TRBV12-3 or TRBV12-4 and TRBJ1-4; D gene ambiguous. The CDR3 has 13 amino acids. V was pared by 2 bases and J by 7 bases, with 8 bases between. The DNA for the CDR3 is TGTGCCAGCAGTTTAAAGACCCTTGAAAAACTGTTTTTT. This encodes CASSLKTLEKLFF.

The sample holds a few counts of this clonotype. The chain uses TRBV4-1 and TRBJ1-1, with D possibly matching TRBD1 (5 bases). The V gene's germline CDR1 is MGHRA and CDR2 YSYEKL. Trimming stripped 1 base from V and 0 bases from J, with 9 bases between. The CDR3 runs to 15 residues. This CDR3 is CASSQVNRMNTEAFF. The CDR3 coding sequence is TGCGCCAGCAGCCAAGTAAACAGGATGAACACTGAAGCTTTCTTT.

This clonotype was picked up many times. This chain uses TRBV20-1 with TRBJ1-4, with TRBD1 matching 8 bases. V lost 4 bases and J lost 1; bases outside the gene matches: 8. Germline V CDR1 and CDR2: DFQATT, SNEGSKA (reference sequence). The CDR3 has 16 residues. The CDR3 loop reads CSAIEQGGRTNEKLFF. CDR3 bases: TGCAGTGCTATCGAACAGGGGGGGAGAACTAATGAAAAACTGTTTTTT.

This clonotype was found a few times. This chain uses TRBV7-2 with TRBJ1-5; D not resolved. Germline assignment: CDR1 SGHTA and CDR2 FQGNSA. V was cut by 1 base and J by 7 bases, with 11 bases left in between. The CDR3 covers 14 residues. The CDR3 loop is CASSLGSERQPQHF. The DNA for the CDR3 is TGTGCCAGCAGCTTAGGCAGCGAGCGACAGCCCCAGCATTTT.

This clonotype was detected ten times or more. The V call is TRBV29-1, the J call TRBJ2-1; D not resolved. Germline lookup yields CDR1 SQVTM and CDR2 ANQGSEA. V was trimmed by 1 base and J by 6 bases, leaving 7 bases between them. The CDR3 extends over 12 amino acids. The CDR3 loop reads CSVEVNTNEQFF. The CDR3 bases are TGCAGCGTTGAAGTAAACACCAATGAGCAGTTCTTC.

This chain links TRBV7-2 with TRBJ2-1; 15 positions match TRBD2. Per the germline V gene, CDR1 is SGHTA and CDR2 is FQGNSA. With 1 base clipped from V and 10 bases from J, the junction kept 8 bases outside the gene matches. This CDR3 spans 17 amino acids. CDR3 protein: CASSLVGLAGGRWEQFF. The CDR3 coding sequence is TGTGCCAGCAGCTTAGTCGGACTAGCGGGGGGGAGATGGGAGCAGTTCTTC.

The chain has TRBV7-3 and TRBJ2-2; no definite D call. V lost 2 bases and J 5 bases, leaving 12 bases between the germline ends. The CDR3 runs to 15 residues. CDR1 is SGHTA and CDR2 is FQGTGA in the germline V gene. In DNA, the CDR3 is TGTGCCAGCAGCTTACCCGGAGACATGACCGGGGAGCTGTTTTTT. Encoded protein: CASSLPGDMTGELFF.

The rearrangement links TRBV27 to TRBJ1-2; no firm D call. The CDR3 is made up of 13 amino acids. Germline CDR1 is MNHEY and CDR2 is SMNVEV (reference sequence). The germline V and J ends were trimmed by 2 bases and 5 bases, with 9 bases remaining between them. The CDR3 is CASSLMAGYGYTF. CDR3 sequence (DNA): TGTGCCAGCAGTTTAATGGCGGGTTATGGCTACACCTTC.

This clonotype was detected ten times or more. The CDR3 sequence is CASSPEAGETQYF. For the CDR3, the DNA is TGTGCCAGCAGCCCCGAGGCGGGGGAGACCCAGTACTTC. V gene TRBV5-6 combines with J gene TRBJ2-5; perhaps TRBD2 as D (6 bases). There are 13 residues in the CDR3. V was trimmed by 4 bases and J by 5 bases, leaving 12 bases between them. CDR1 SGHDT and CDR2 YYEEEE come from the germline V gene.

This clonotype was observed many times. The gene calls are TRBV20-1 and TRBJ2-2; D gene ambiguous. The CDR3 spans 11 residues. V shed 5 bases and J shed 5 bases, with 6 bases lying between them. CDR1 is DFQATT, CDR2 SNEGSKA, per germline (reference sequence). The CDR3 DNA reads as TGCAGTGCTCCACGAACCGGGGAGCTGTTTTTT. Amino acids: CSAPRTGELFF.

This clonotype occurred a few times. The J gene is TRBJ1-1, the V gene TRBV4-3; 8 bases map to TRBD1. The germline V gene has CDR1 LGHNA and CDR2 YSLEER. Germline trimming cut 4 bases from V and 5 bases from J; bases unmatched to any gene: 6. The CDR3 loop spans 14 amino acids. This chain's CDR3 is CASSRLTGVTEAFF. The DNA for the CDR3 is TGCGCCAGCAGCCGCCTGACAGGGGTAACTGAAGCTTTCTTT.

In its sample, this clonotype was seen a few times. The chain is built from TRBV7-2 and TRBJ2-5, with D possibly being TRBD1 (5 bases). Germline assignment: CDR1 SGHTA and CDR2 FQGNSA. Trimming removed 1 base at V and 4 bases at J, with 10 bases between. The CDR3 consists of 14 residues. The CDR3 spells CASSLGQGTETQYF. Written as DNA, the CDR3 is TGTGCCAGCAGCTTAGGGCAGGGAACAGAGACCCAGTACTTC. Full variable domain (remainder filled in from reference TRBV7-2 and TRBJ2-5): GAGVSQSPSNKVTEKGKDVELRCDPISGHTALYWYRQSLGQGLEFLIYFQGNSAPDKSGLPSDRFSAERTGGSVSTLTIQRTQQEDSAVYLCASSLGQGTETQYFGPGTRLLVL.

This clonotype showed up many times. This chain connects TRBV9 to TRBJ1-2; the match to TRBD1 covers 8 bases. CDR1 and CDR2 (germline): SGDLS, YYNGEE. The CDR3 extends over 15 amino acids. The trim removed 2 bases at V and 3 bases at J, leaving 6 bases unmatched. In DNA, the CDR3 is TGTGCCAGCAGCGTGCTTCCAGGGGGCGACTATGGCTACACCTTC. It specifies CASSVLPGGDYGYTF.

This clonotype was found many times. This rearrangement joins TRBV29-1 to TRBJ1-2, with D perhaps matching TRBD1 (5 bases). This CDR3 is 15 amino acids long. V was clipped by 1 base and J by 3 bases, with 15 bases between them. Germline V gene data show CDR1 as SQVTM and CDR2 as ANQGSEA. CDR3 sequence reads: CSVEGRTGGDYGYTF. Written as DNA, the CDR3 is TGCAGCGTTGAAGGTCGGACGGGGGGTGACTATGGCTACACCTTC.

The CDR3 DNA reads as TGTGCCACCAGTGATTGGGAGGGGGGTGAGACCCAGTACTTC. Amino acids: CATSDWEGGETQYF. This chain connects TRBV24-1 to TRBJ2-5; D possibly corresponds to TRBD2 (7 bases). The CDR3 loop spans 14 amino acids. Per germline, CDR1 KGHDR and CDR2 SFDVKD. Trimming stripped 2 bases from V and 5 bases from J, with 11 bases between.

The rearrangement joins TRBV15 to TRBJ1-4; 7 positions match TRBD1. Germline CDR1 and CDR2: LNHNV and YYDKDF (reference sequence). J lost 3 bases, V lost 0 bases, and 7 bases had no gene match. This CDR3 contains 17 residues. Here the CDR3 DNA reads TGTGCCACCAGCAGAGATGGGGTCGGGACAGCTAATGAAAAACTGTTTTTT. Protein sequence: CATSRDGVGTANEKLFF.

This clonotype appeared many times. V gene TRBV12-3 or TRBV12-4 combines with J gene TRBJ2-3, with TRBD2 matching over 8 bases. Unmatched junction bases numbered 3, after V lost 1 base and J lost 0 bases. CDR3 length equals 16 residues. CDR3 DNA sequence: TGTGCCAGCAGTTTAGGAACTAGCGGTAGCACAGATACGCAGTATTTT. Its protein is CASSLGTSGSTDTQYF.

The V gene is TRBV10-2, the J gene TRBJ1-1; unclear D gene. Trimming removed 4 bases from V and 3 bases from J, with 6 bases in between. The CDR3 length is 12 residues. The germline V gene has CDR1 WSHSY and CDR2 SAAADI. The CDR3 nucleotides are TGCGCCAGCAGTGCCCACTACACTGAAGCTTTCTTT. It codes for CASSAHYTEAFF.

This clonotype appeared many times. The chain uses TRBV29-1 and TRBJ2-3, with 7 bases that match TRBD1. The germline V gene has CDR1 SQVTM and CDR2 ANQGSEA. The CDR3 has 11 amino acids. V shed 8 bases, J shed 4 bases, and the junction held 3 bases outside the gene matches. CDR3 sequence reads: CSTGQSDTQYF. The CDR3 region has the DNA TGCAGCACGGGACAGTCAGATACGCAGTATTTT.

This clonotype appeared many times. The gene calls are TRBV6-5 and TRBJ2-2; D gene ambiguous. Germline V lookup: CDR1 MNHEY, CDR2 SVGAGI. V gave up 2 bases and J gave up 2 bases, with 9 bases separating them. This CDR3 contains 15 residues. The CDR3, as DNA: TGTGCCAGCAGTTACACCACGGTAAACACCGGGGAGCTGTTTTTT. As protein: CASSYTTVNTGELFF.

This clonotype was counted only a few times. The chain recombines TRBV20-1 with TRBJ2-2; 7 bases are a match to TRBD1. The V segment lost 7 bases and the J segment 2 bases; nucleotides outside the gene matches: 7. CDR3 length: 14 amino acids. Germline V lookup: CDR1 DFQATT, CDR2 SNEGSKA (reference sequence). The CDR3 spells CSVPRGQNTGELFF. In DNA, the CDR3 is TGCAGTGTCCCGAGGGGGCAAAACACCGGGGAGCTGTTTTTT.

The chain employs TRBV7-9 and TRBJ1-1; TRBD1 might be the D (5 bases). CDR3 length equals 17 residues. Germline V lookup: CDR1 SEHNR, CDR2 FQNEAQ (reference sequence). V was clipped by 2 bases and J by 1 base, with 17 bases between them. The CDR3 loop reads CASSLSRGRTPNTEAFF. CDR3 DNA: TGTGCCAGCAGCTTATCGCGGGGCAGGACTCCGAACACTGAAGCTTTCTTT.

This clonotype was observed a handful of times. The rearrangement uses TRBV15 and TRBJ2-1; D is ambiguous. Trimming removed 0 bases from V and 10 bases from J, with 13 bases in between. CDR1 and CDR2 from the germline V gene are LNHNV and YYDKDF (reference sequence). There are 14 residues in the CDR3. This CDR3 is CATSRDLGPWEQFF. The CDR3 DNA is TGTGCCACCAGCAGAGATTTAGGACCATGGGAGCAGTTCTTC.

At least ten counts were recorded for this clonotype. At one of its ends the junction is not consistent with the germline gene, which may arise from a read error. CDR3 residues: CASSLAGNTEAFF. In DNA, the CDR3 is TGTGCCAGCAGCTTGGCGGGGAACACTGAAGCTTTCTTT. The chain recombines TRBV5-1 with TRBJ1-1; D gene unclear. CDR1 and CDR2 from the germline V gene are SGHRS and YFSETQ. This CDR3 is built from 13 residues.